Listed below are T cell receptor beta chains from one sample, sequenced in a study of blood T cell repertoires in COVID-19. Sequencing was performed with immunoSEQ multiplex PCR; in TCRdb, only in-frame clones are kept and a portion is missing. The sample yields about 200,000 clones, approximately 84% seen once. The sequenced sample consisted of PBMCs or T cells enriched from blood (not recorded which). These receptors all come from a man aged 35-49 years who had recovered from COVID-19. CDR3s leave out the opening cysteine and the closing phenylalanine or tryptophan. Fields, in order: V gene, CDR3 protein.

>TRBV5-1
ASSLRQANTGELF
>TRBV6-5
AGRQGNEKLF
>TRBV9
ASSSGPNTEAF
>TRBV28
ASRTQGVQPQH
>TRBV7-2
ASSLASSEQF
>TRBV10-3
AISEVASGSNEQY
>TRBV24-1
ATSDSGTGTDNEQF
>TRBV21-1
ASIGKGNTIY
>TRBV9
ASSVAKGGQTDTQY
>TRBV28
ASSPPLGQGVDEQF
>TRBV3-1/TRBV3-2
ASSEYKRGSTDTQY
>TRBV12-3/TRBV12-4
ASSPDRDSGYT
>TRBV7-8
ASSEGLVLSHEKLF
>TRBV5-1
ASSFYETQY
>TRBV7-9
ASSLHGNQPQH
>TRBV6-1
ASSEAGLSGNTIY
>TRBV11-2
ASSCRGRLECATNEKLF
>TRBV30
AWSVQREEPQH
>TRBV19
ASSLSGVRRTYEQY
>TRBV6-2/TRBV6-3
ASSYSIRGQGEQY
>TRBV5-4
ASTPGGFSGANVLT
>TRBV28
ASSSGGNEKLF
>TRBV14
ASSQGQGVGYT
>TRBV27
ASSFTGGSFTEAF
>TRBV7-4
ASSSNGTSGGSYNEQF
>TRBV7-2
ASSLVYGAYNEQF
>TRBV5-1
ASSRTGGQPQH
>TRBV9
ASSVAQGTEAF
>TRBV3-1/TRBV3-2
ASSQGSGSPNEQY
>TRBV18
ASSDRQGNSNYGYT
>TRBV6-5
ASSYSKRRQSYGYT
>TRBV9
ASSDTGSSYNEQF
>TRBV4-1
ASSQGGQGEAYEQY
>TRBV5-4
ASKGDRDGYT
>TRBV7-9
ASSAYRGASYNEQF
>TRBV13
ASSLESGRGYT
>TRBV7-2
ASSFRNGAEQF
>TRBV7-3
ASSDSGPADTQY
>TRBV5-1
ASSLAGTIPYEQY
>TRBV30
AWSVLGQSNQPQH
>TRBV6-1
ASSEARNSPLH
>TRBV5-8
ASSLWPGEAF
>TRBV9
ASSQMDRVWADTQY
>TRBV7-9
ASSLTSSGRADTQY
>TRBV5-1
ASSLPGDTRSLH
>TRBV19
ASSRTGSNYGYT
>TRBV28
ASLRGPIYTGELF
>TRBV10-3
AISGTDEGPQH
>TRBV2
ASRSMSGRGGYEQY
>TRBV15
ATSRDRPGIHQPQH
>TRBV7-3
ASRRDRGSEAF
>TRBV9
ASSVVGGDAEAF
>TRBV2
ASSDKLAGGSGELF